This T cell receptor (beta chain) was sequenced in a study of memory CD4+ T cells and cytomegalovirus serostatus. Single viable CD3+CD4+CD8-CD45RO+ cells were sorted as the memory CD4+ T cells. Positive selection with CD4 microbeads enriched total CD4+ T cells. How the authors handled the data: After removing out-of-frame reads, around 2 million distinct TCRbeta sequences remained. Sequencing was performed with immunoSEQ multiplex PCR; in TCRdb, only in-frame clones are kept and a portion is missing. V and J calls and clone size follow that table, whereas D and trimming were derived from the DNA. Of 50,000 to 75,000 clones in the sample, around four fifths were seen once. V was trimmed by 4 bases and J by 6 bases, leaving 14 bases between them. Germline lookup yields CDR1 SGHDT and CDR2 YYEEEE. This CDR3 contains 14 residues.

The J gene is TRBJ2-4, the V gene TRBV5-6; TRBD1 is a possible D gene (6 bases). The sample taken for sequencing was memory CD4+ T cells from blood. The TCR sequence derives from an adult in good health and CMV-seronegative. This chain's CDR3 is CASSPAGQRNIQYF. The CDR3 coding sequence is TGTGCCAGCAGCCCTGCCGGACAGAGAAACATTCAGTACTTC.